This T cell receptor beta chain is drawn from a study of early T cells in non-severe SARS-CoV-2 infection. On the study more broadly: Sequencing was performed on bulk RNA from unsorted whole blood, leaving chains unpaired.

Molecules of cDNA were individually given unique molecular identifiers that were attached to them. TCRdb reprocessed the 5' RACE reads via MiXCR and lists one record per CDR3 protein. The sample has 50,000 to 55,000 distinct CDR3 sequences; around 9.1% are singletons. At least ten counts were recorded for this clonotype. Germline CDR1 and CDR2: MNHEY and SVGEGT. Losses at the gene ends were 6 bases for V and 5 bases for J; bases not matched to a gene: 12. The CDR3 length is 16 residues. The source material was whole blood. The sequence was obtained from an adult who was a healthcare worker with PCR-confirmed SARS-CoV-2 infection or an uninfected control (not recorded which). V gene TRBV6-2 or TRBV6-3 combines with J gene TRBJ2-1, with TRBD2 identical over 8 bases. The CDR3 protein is CASSHPSGRIDNEQFF. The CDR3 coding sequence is TGTGCCAGCAGCCACCCGAGCGGGAGAATCGACAATGAGCAGTTCTTC.